A selection of T cell receptor beta chains follows, all from one sample in a study of cytomegalovirus exposure and HLA in healthy donors. Measured with immunoSEQ multiplex PCR; TCRdb has only the in-frame clones, and not every one. The table shows about 170,000 clones, with approximately 79% occurring only once. The sequencing input was PBMCs. The receptors were gathered from a woman aged 45-65 years in good health and CMV-seropositive. Both conserved end residues are part of each CDR3. A D gene is named only where the DNA matches it firmly. Only part of the rows carry a size: once, few, many, or a class if the clone is expanded.

CASSTIRQTSNQPQHF TGTGCCAGTAGTACAATTAGACAGACTAGCAATCAGCCCCAGCATTTT few TRBJ1-5 TRBV19 .
CASSLGPQPQHF TGTGCCAGCAGCTTAGGGCCTCAGCCCCAGCATTTT . TRBJ1-5 TRBV7-9 .
CASSATGGPYEQYF TGTGCCAGCAGCGCAACAGGGGGGCCCTACGAGCAGTACTTC . TRBJ2-7 TRBV11-2 TRBD1
CASSLRVGGRTEAFF TGTGCCAGCAGCTTGAGGGTCGGGGGGCGCACTGAAGCTTTCTTT . TRBJ1-1 TRBV5-8 .
CIASGARDEQYF TGCATCGCTTCAGGGGCGCGGGACGAGCAGTACTTC . TRBJ2-7 TRBV29-1 .
CASTKGGSSTEAFF TGTGCCAGCACCAAAGGGGGCTCGAGCACTGAAGCTTTCTTT . TRBJ1-1 TRBV6-6 TRBD1
CASSIFSSNQPQHF TGTGCCAGTAGTATCTTCAGTAGCAATCAGCCCCAGCATTTT . TRBJ1-5 TRBV19 .
CASSDTGPGNTIYF TGTGCCAGCAGCGACACAGGGCCTGGAAACACCATATATTTT . TRBJ1-3 TRBV9 .
CASGLANEQFF TGTGCCAGCGGACTAGCCAATGAGCAGTTCTTC . TRBJ2-1 TRBV19 TRBD2
CASSSDSVGTEAFF TGTGCCAGCAGTTCGGACAGTGTAGGCACTGAAGCTTTCTTT . TRBJ1-1 TRBV27 .
CASSQDERGEQFF TGCGCCAGCAGCCAAGATGAGCGGGGGGAGCAGTTCTTC . TRBJ2-1 TRBV4-1 TRBD2
CASSPGQDSYEQYF TGTGCCAGCAGCCCCGGACAGGACTCCTACGAGCAGTACTTC . TRBJ2-7 TRBV7-8 TRBD1
CASSQGRGHTEAFF TGTGCCAGCAGCCAAGGGAGAGGCCACACTGAAGCTTTCTTT few TRBJ1-1 TRBV14 .
CASSAASGVYNEQFF TGTGCCAGCAGTGCGGCTAGCGGGGTCTACAATGAGCAGTTCTTC . TRBJ2-1 TRBV6-4 TRBD2
CASYDRLSTDTQYF TGTGCCAGCTACGACAGGCTTAGCACAGATACGCAGTATTTT . TRBJ2-3 TRBV2 .
CASRTQGGVNTEAFF TGTGCCAGTAGGACCCAAGGGGGAGTGAACACTGAAGCTTTCTTT once TRBJ1-1 TRBV19 .
CASKFSGVSTDTQYF TGTGCCAGCAAATTTAGCGGGGTTAGCACAGATACGCAGTATTTT . TRBJ2-3 TRBV7-2 TRBD2
CATSRGLSEVTDTQYF TGTGCCACCAGCAGGGGACTGAGTGAGGTAACAGATACGCAGTATTTT . TRBJ2-3 TRBV15 .
CSVEDQGQGKMAFF TGCAGCGTTGAAGATCAAGGACAGGGGAAAATGGCTTTCTTT . TRBJ1-1 TRBV29-1 TRBD1
CASRQNNQPQHF TGTGCCAGCAGACAAAACAATCAGCCCCAGCATTTT . TRBJ1-5 TRBV2 .
CASSSDTRRTYEQYF TGTGCCAGCAGTTCGGACACCCGACGGACCTACGAGCAGTACTTC . TRBJ2-7 TRBV25-1 .
CASSTGLDNYNEQFF TGTGCCAGTAGTACGGGACTAGATAATTACAATGAGCAGTTCTTC . TRBJ2-1 TRBV19 TRBD2
CASSQDGGGSNEKLFF TGCGCCAGCAGCCAAGACGGGGGCGGGAGTAATGAAAAACTGTTTTTT few TRBJ1-4 TRBV4-3 .
CASSSSLGGFNTEAFF TGCGCCAGCAGCTCCTCGCTGGGGGGATTCAACACTGAAGCTTTCTTT . TRBJ1-1 TRBV5-1 .
CASNFWAEGEAFF TGTGCCAGCAATTTCTGGGCAGAAGGTGAAGCTTTCTTT . TRBJ1-1 TRBV2 .
CASRNPGQGPNYGYTF TGCGCCAGCCGCAATCCTGGACAGGGCCCTAACTATGGCTACACCTTC once TRBJ1-2 TRBV4-1 TRBD1
CASSPLAGEGTDTQYF TGTGCCAGCAGCCCTTTAGCGGGAGAGGGCACAGATACGCAGTATTTT . TRBJ2-3 TRBV7-9 TRBD2
CASSPRRVGALSTPNYGYTF TGTGCCAGCAGTCCCCGGCGGGTGGGGGCCTTATCCACTCCAAACTATGGCTACACCTTC . TRBJ1-2 TRBV28 .
CASTGQGDYEQYF TGTGCCAGCACGGGACAGGGGGACTACGAGCAGTACTTC . TRBJ2-7 TRBV27 TRBD1
CASREQGMGSPLHF TGTGCCAGCAGGGAACAGGGGATGGGTTCACCCCTCCACTTT . TRBJ1-6 TRBV6-6 TRBD1
CASSRVLGNTIYF TGTGCCAGTAGTCGGGTCCTTGGAAACACCATATATTTT . TRBJ1-3 TRBV19 .
CASSLTTGRAEQYF TGTGCCAGCAGCTTAACGACAGGTCGGGCAGAGCAGTACTTC few TRBJ2-7 TRBV11-2 .
CASSQAGDSTDTQYF TGTGCCAGCAGTCAAGCGGGAGATAGCACAGATACGCAGTATTTT . TRBJ2-3 TRBV7-9 TRBD2
CASSYSRDGVYTF TGTGCCAGCAGTTACTCTCGAGACGGAGTCTACACCTTC . TRBJ1-2 TRBV6-5 .
CASSRDRGSAGNTIYF TGTGCCAGCAGTCGGGACAGGGGGAGTGCTGGAAACACCATATATTTT once TRBJ1-3 TRBV5-4 TRBD1
CASSRTLGQGPSYEQYF TGTGCCAGCAGCCGAACCCTGGGACAGGGACCCTCCTACGAGCAGTACTTC . TRBJ2-7 TRBV27 TRBD1
CASSPADSPGEKLFF TGTGCCAGCTCACCTGCTGACTCCCCTGGGGAAAAACTGTTTTTT once TRBJ1-4 TRBV18 .
CASSSQGADTQYF TGTGCCAGCAGCTCACAGGGGGCAGATACGCAGTATTTT . TRBJ2-3 TRBV5-4 TRBD1
CASSSGSYGAEQYF TGTGCTAGCAGCTCCGGTTCGTATGGGGCCGAGCAGTACTTC . TRBJ2-7 TRBV7-7 .
CASSLGAGSNTEAFF TGTGCCAGCAGCTTAGGGGCAGGATCGAACACTGAAGCTTTCTTT . TRBJ1-1 TRBV11-3 .
CASSLATGTGGHGYTF TGTGCCAGCAGCTTAGCAACCGGGACAGGGGGACATGGCTACACCTTC . TRBJ1-2 TRBV7-9 TRBD1
CASTQETQYF TGTGCCAGCACTCAAGAGACCCAGTACTTC . TRBJ2-5 TRBV7-9 .
CASSLTYGQSYEQYF TGTGCCAGCAGCTTAACCTATGGACAGTCCTACGAGCAGTACTTC few TRBJ2-7 TRBV7-9 .
CASSSTAGTSYEQYF TGTGCCAGCAGCTCAACGGCGGGAACCTCCTACGAGCAGTACTTC . TRBJ2-7 TRBV7-9 .
CASSEFSAGPRETQYF TGTGCCAGCAGTGAATTTTCCGCGGGGCCAAGGGAGACCCAGTACTTC . TRBJ2-5 TRBV25-1 .
CASSIRGVMGTEAFF TGTGCCAGCAGTATCAGGGGGGTAATGGGCACTGAAGCTTTCTTT . TRBJ1-1 TRBV25-1 TRBD1
CATDATGKPNYGYTF TGTGCCACCGACGCTACAGGGAAGCCTAACTATGGCTACACCTTC . TRBJ1-2 TRBV10-3 .
CASTGTATEKLFF TGTGCCAGCACCGGGACAGCCACCGAAAAACTGTTTTTT few TRBJ1-4 TRBV2 TRBD1
CASSRGEETQYF TGTGCCAGCAGCCGAGGCGAGGAGACCCAGTACTTC . TRBJ2-5 TRBV5-4 .
CASSYWAGAQGEQFF TGTGCCAGCAGTTACTGGGCAGGCGCTCAGGGGGAGCAGTTCTTC . TRBJ2-1 TRBV6-6 .
CASRGQYSNQPQHF TGTGCCAGTAGGGGACAGTATAGCAATCAGCCCCAGCATTTT . TRBJ1-5 TRBV19 TRBD1
CASSLAYRNNEKLFF TGTGCCAGCAGCTTAGCGTACAGGAATAATGAAAAACTGTTTTTT . TRBJ1-4 TRBV7-9 .
CASSDRGQLNTEAFF TGTGCCAGCAGTGATCGGGGACAGTTGAACACTGAAGCTTTCTTT . TRBJ1-1 TRBV6-1 TRBD1
CASTDRRKNTEAFF TGCGCCAGCACCGACAGGAGGAAGAACACTGAAGCTTTCTTT . TRBJ1-1 TRBV4-1 .
CASSPRGVAGNTIYF TGTGCCAGCAGCCCCCGTGGAGTGGCTGGAAACACCATATATTTT . TRBJ1-3 TRBV11-2 .